This paragraph covers one TCR beta chain sequence. The data are from a study of blood T cell repertoires in COVID-19. Turning to the study itself: COVID-19 samples collected from the United States, Italy and Spain covered acute and convalescent phases.

The V end was cut by 5 bases, the J end by 5 bases, with 15 bases between. Germline V gives CDR1 MDHEN, CDR2 SYDVKM. The CDR3 loop spans 14 amino acids. Sequencing used immunoSEQ multiplex PCR; TCRdb keeps in-frame clones, though not all of them. Of under 130,000 clones listed, almost 90% were seen once; the top ten hold about 3%. The TCR was taken from a human donor in a cohort sampled during active COVID-19. The chain combines TRBV28 with TRBJ1-2; D may be TRBD1 (6 bases). Sequenced input: peripheral blood. The CDR3 spells CASSLAGAGYGYTF. CDR3 nucleotides: TGTGCCAGCAGTCTGGCAGGGGCAGGGTATGGCTACACCTTC.